This T cell receptor beta chain is drawn from a study of identifying expanded T cells in peripheral blood. The study's findings and limits: Across healthy donors, higher total template counts meant significantly greater roughly 2-week count variance.

As for this clone: Antigen unknown.

During the collection period, no donor immune events like infections were recorded. CDR3 size: 12 residues. CDR1 SGDLS and CDR2 YYNGEE come from the germline V gene. Trimming left V 3 bases short and J 7 bases short, with 10 bases between. The protocol was immunoSEQ multiplex PCR, while the TCRdb copy is restricted to in-frame clones and leaves out a portion. The data show around 76,000 clones, with roughly 90% seen just once and 2.5% to 3.5% held by the top ten. The chain uses TRBV9 and TRBJ1-2, with D tentatively TRBD1 (6 bases). The origin of this receptor is a person aged 18 to 75 in good health. Input material: blood. The CDR3 DNA follows: TGTGCCAGCAGCGGTACAGGGTCTGGCTACACCTTC. It encodes CASSGTGSGYTF.